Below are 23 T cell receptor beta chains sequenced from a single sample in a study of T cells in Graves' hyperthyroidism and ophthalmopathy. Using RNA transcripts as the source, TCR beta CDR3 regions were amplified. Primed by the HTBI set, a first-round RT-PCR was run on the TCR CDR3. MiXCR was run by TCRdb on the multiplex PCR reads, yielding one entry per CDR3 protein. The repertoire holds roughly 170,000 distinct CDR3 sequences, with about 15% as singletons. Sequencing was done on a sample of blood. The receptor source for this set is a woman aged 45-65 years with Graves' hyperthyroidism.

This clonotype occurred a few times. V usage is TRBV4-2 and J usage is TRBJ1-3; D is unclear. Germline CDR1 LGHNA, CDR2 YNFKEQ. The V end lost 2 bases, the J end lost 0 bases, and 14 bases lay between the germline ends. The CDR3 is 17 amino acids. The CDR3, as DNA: TGTGCCAGCAGCCAACCCTTGGCGGCGAGCTCTGGAAACACCATATATTTT. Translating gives CASSQPLAASSGNTIYF.

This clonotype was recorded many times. As DNA, the CDR3 is TGTGCCAGTAGTCTCTTGGTGGTAGGCACCGGGGAGCTGTTTTTT. Protein product: CASSLLVVGTGELFF. The chain combines TRBV19 with TRBJ2-2; D uncertain. The CDR3 consists of 15 residues. The germline V and J ends were trimmed by 5 bases and 4 bases, with 14 bases remaining between them. CDR1 is LNHDA and CDR2 is SQIVND in the germline V gene (reference sequence).

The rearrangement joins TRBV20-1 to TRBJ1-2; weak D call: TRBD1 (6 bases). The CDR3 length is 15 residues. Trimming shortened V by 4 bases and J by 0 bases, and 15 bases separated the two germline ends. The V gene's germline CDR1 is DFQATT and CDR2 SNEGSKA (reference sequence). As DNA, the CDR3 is TGCAGTGCTAAACTCGGGACATTCCCTAACTATGGCTACACCTTC. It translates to CSAKLGTFPNYGYTF.

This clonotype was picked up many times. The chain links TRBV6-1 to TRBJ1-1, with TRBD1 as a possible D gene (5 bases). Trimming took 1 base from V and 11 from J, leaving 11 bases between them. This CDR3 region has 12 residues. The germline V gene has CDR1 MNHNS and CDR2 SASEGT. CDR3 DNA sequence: TGTGCCAGCAGTGAAGGGACACTTAGGGCTTTCTTT. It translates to CASSEGTLRAFF.

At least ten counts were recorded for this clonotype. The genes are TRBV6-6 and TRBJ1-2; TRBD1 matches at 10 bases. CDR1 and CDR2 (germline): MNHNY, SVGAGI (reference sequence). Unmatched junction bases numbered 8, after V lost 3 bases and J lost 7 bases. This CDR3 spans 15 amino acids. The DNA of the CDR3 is TGTGCCAGCAGTTATTCGACAGGGGGCTTAATTGGCTACACCTTC. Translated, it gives CASSYSTGGLIGYTF.

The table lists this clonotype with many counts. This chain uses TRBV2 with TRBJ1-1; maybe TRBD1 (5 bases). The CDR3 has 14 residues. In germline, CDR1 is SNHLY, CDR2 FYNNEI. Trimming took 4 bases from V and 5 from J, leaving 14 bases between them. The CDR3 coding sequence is TGTGCCAGCAGTGGGAGGGGCGAGCGGACTGAAGCTTTCTTT. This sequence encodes CASSGRGERTEAFF.

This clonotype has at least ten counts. The DNA for the CDR3 is TGCAGTGCTGAAGCTGGGGGGCGGACACAAGAGACCCAGTACTTC. This sequence encodes CSAEAGGRTQETQYF. The chain is built from TRBV20-1 and TRBJ2-5; D assignment may be TRBD1 or TRBD2 (6 bases each). The CDR3 runs 15 residues. Germline CDR1 DFQATT, CDR2 SNEGSKA (reference sequence). Trimming pared 5 bases from V and 2 bases from J, leaving 18 bases between.

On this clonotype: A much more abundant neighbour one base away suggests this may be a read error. This CDR3 reads CASSFRRTGEGTEALF. The CDR3 nucleotides are TGTGCCAGCAGCTTCCGCCGGACAGGGGAAGGCACTGAAGCTCTCTTT. The chain couples TRBV7-2 to TRBJ1-1, with 9 positions matching TRBD1. The germline CDR1 and CDR2 sequences are SGHTA and FQGNSA. The CDR3 has 16 residues. The whole variable domain, filled in from reference TRBV7-2 and TRBJ1-1, reads GAGVSQSPSNKVTEKGKDVELRCDPISGHTALYWYRQSLGQGLEFLIYFQGNSAPDKSGLPSDRFSAERTGGSVSTLTIQRTQQEDSAVYLCASSFRRTGEGTEALFGQGTRLTVV.

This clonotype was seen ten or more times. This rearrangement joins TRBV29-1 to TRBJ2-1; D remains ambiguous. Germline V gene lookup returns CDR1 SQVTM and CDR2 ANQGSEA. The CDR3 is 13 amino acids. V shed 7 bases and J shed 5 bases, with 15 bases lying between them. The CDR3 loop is CSGVGTVNNEQFF. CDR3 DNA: TGCAGCGGGGTGGGAACAGTAAACAATGAGCAGTTCTTC.

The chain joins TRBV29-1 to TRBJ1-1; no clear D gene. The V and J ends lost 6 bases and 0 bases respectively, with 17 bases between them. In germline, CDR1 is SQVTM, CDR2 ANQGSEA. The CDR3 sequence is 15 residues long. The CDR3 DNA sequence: TGCAGCGTCGCCGGGGAGGGAGGTTTGAACACTGAAGCTTTCTTT. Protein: CSVAGEGGLNTEAFF.

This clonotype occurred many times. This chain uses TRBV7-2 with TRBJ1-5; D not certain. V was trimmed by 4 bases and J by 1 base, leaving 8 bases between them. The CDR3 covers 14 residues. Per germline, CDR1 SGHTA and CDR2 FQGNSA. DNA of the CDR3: TGTGCCAGCAGCTCCGGAAGAAGCAATCAGCCCCAGCATTTT. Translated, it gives CASSSGRSNQPQHF. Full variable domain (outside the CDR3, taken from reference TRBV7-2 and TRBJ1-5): GAGVSQSPSNKVTEKGKDVELRCDPISGHTALYWYRQSLGQGLEFLIYFQGNSAPDKSGLPSDRFSAERTGGSVSTLTIQRTQQEDSAVYLCASSSGRSNQPQHFGDGTRLSIL.

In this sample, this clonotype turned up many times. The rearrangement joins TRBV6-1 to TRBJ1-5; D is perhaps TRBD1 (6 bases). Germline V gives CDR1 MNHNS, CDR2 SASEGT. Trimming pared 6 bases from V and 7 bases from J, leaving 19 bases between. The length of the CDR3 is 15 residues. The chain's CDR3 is CASRDPRGLPQPQHF. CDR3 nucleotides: TGTGCCAGCAGGGACCCCAGGGGCTTGCCCCAGCCCCAGCATTTT.

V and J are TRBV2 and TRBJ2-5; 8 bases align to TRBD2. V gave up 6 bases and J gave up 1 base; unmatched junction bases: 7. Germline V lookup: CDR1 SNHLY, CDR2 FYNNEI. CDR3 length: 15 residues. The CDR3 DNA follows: TGTGCCAGCAGGACTAATAGCGGGACCCAAGAGACCCAGTACTTC. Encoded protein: CASRTNSGTQETQYF.

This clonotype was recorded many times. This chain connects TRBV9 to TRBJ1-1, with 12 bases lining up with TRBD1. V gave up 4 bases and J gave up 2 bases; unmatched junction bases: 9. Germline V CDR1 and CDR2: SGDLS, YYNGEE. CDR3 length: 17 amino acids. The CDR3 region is CASSSDRDRGPNTEAFF. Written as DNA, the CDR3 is TGTGCCAGCAGCTCTGACCGGGACAGGGGGCCTAACACTGAAGCTTTCTTT. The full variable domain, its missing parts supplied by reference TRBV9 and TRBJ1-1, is DSGVTQTPKHLITATGQRVTLRCSPRSGDLSVYWYQQSLDQGLQFLIQYYNGEERAKGNILERFSAQQFPDLHSELNLSSLELGDSALYFCASSSDRDRGPNTEAFFGQGTRLTVV.

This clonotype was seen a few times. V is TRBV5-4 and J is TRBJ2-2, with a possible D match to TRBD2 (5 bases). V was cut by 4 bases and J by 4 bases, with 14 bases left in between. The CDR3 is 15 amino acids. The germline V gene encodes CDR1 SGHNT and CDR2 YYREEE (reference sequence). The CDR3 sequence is CASSRTQEVTGELFF. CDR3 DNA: TGTGCCAGCAGCCGGACCCAGGAGGTCACCGGGGAGCTGTTTTTT.

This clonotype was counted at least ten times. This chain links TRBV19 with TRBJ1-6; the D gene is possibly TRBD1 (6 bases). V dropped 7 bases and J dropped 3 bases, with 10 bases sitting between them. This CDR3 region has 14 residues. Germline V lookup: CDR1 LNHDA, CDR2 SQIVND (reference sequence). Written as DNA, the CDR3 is TGTGCCAGTAAAAACAGGGACTATAATTCACCCCTCCACTTT. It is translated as CASKNRDYNSPLHF.

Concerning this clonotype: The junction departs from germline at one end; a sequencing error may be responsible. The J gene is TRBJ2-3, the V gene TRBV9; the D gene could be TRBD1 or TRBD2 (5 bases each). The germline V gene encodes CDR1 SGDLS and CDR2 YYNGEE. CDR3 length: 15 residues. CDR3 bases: TGTGCCGGCAGCTTCGAGGGCAGGGTCACAGATACGCAGTATTTT. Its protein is CAGSFEGRVTDTQYF.

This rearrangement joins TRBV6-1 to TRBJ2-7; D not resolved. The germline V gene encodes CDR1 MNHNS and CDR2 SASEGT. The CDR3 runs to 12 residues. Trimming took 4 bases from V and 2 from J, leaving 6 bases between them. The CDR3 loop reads CASSGKAYEQYF. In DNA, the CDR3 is TGTGCCAGCAGTGGTAAAGCCTACGAGCAGTACTTC.

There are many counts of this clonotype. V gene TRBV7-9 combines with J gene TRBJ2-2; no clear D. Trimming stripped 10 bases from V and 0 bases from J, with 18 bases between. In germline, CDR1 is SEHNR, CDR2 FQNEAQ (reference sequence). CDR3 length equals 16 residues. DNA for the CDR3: TGTGCCACCAACTCACTGCTCAGATCGAACACCGGGGAGCTGTTTTTT. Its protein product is CATNSLLRSNTGELFF.

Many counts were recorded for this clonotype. In DNA, the CDR3 is TGTGCCAGTATTTTCACAGGGGGGAACACTGAAGCTTTCTTT. Amino acid sequence: CASIFTGGNTEAFF. V and J are TRBV19 and TRBJ1-1, with 8 bases that match TRBD1. CDR1 is LNHDA and CDR2 is SQIVND in the germline V gene (reference sequence). The CDR3 length is 14 residues. V was pared by 7 bases and J by 1 base, with 5 bases of the junction left unmatched.

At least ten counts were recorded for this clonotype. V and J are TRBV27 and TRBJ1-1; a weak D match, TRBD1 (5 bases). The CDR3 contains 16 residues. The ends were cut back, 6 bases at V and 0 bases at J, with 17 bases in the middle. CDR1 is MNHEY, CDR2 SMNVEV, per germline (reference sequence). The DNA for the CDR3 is TGTGCCAGCAGCCCATCTTTAGGGGCCATGAACACTGAAGCTTTCTTT. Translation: CASSPSLGAMNTEAFF.

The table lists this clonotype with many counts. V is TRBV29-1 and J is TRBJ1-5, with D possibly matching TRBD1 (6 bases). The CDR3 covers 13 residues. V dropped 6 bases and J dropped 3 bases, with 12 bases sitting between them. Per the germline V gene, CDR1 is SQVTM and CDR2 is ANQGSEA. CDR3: CSVARGNNQPQHF. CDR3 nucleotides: TGCAGCGTCGCCAGGGGAAACAATCAGCCCCAGCATTTT.

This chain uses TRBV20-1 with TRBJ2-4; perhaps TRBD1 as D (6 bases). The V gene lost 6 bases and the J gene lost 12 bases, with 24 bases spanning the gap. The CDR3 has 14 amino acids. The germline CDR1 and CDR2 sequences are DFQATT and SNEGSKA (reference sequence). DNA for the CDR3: TGCAGTGCGAGCCGGGACCTAGGGCTGGGGGCTCAGTACTTC. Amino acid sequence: CSASRDLGLGAQYF.